This T cell receptor beta chain was identified in a study of cytomegalovirus exposure and HLA in healthy donors. This clone was counted a few times. The antigen is not known. A multiplex PCR was run with 60 Vbeta primers and 13 Jbeta primers. The method was immunoSEQ multiplex PCR; TCRdb's version includes in-frame clones alone and lacks a portion of them. The data hold roughly 150,000 clones, with about 77% observed a single time. General study points: A list of approximately 160 TCR beta chains associated with cytomegalovirus was given.

The CDR3 is 14 amino acids. Germline CDR1 reads GTSNPN; CDR2 reads SVGIG (reference sequence). With 7 bases removed from V and 9 bases from J, the gap between germline ends came to 19 bases. This TCR came from a male donor in good health and CMV-seronegative. Input material: PBMCs. This chain uses TRBV30 with TRBJ1-6; no clear D gene. The CDR3 loop is CASPRAEGSSPLHF. The DNA of the CDR3 is TGTGCCTCACCCCGGGCCGAGGGCAGTTCACCCCTCCACTTT.